The T cell receptor (beta chain) described here comes from a study of cytomegalovirus exposure and HLA in healthy donors. Overall study findings and caveats: It was only CMV serostatus that was available as immune exposure information. TCR beta chain V- and J-gene trimming was linked, in a later analysis, to a missense variant in DCLRE1C. Links to common viral pathogens appeared, in a later analysis, for several of the most significant clusters. Data from an earlier analysis indicated that most TCR beta V segments were productive either about 90% or about 30% of the time.

The PCR used 60 Vbeta and 13 Jbeta primers. Method: immunoSEQ multiplex PCR; TCRdb's copy keeps in-frame clones and lacks some. The profile shows about 160,000 clones, about 79% of them singletons. V lost 4 bases and J lost 5; bases outside the gene matches: 10. This CDR3 is built from 15 residues. Germline-derived CDR1 and CDR2 are MNHEY and SMNVEV (reference sequence). This clone was counted a few times. What it binds is not known. This TCR was recovered from a woman between 45 and 65 years old in good health and CMV-seropositive. V usage is TRBV27 and J usage is TRBJ2-5; 7 nucleotides line up with TRBD2. Sequences were obtained from PBMCs. CDR3 residues: CASSSASGARETQYF. Written as DNA, the CDR3 is TGTGCCAGCAGTTCCGCGAGCGGGGCAAGGGAGACCCAGTACTTC.